This T cell receptor beta chain was captured in a study of T cells in Graves' hyperthyroidism and ophthalmopathy. Template material for amplifying TCR beta CDR3 regions consisted of RNA transcripts. The study used the HTBI primer set for a first-round RT-PCR of the TCR CDR3. Via MiXCR, TCRdb re-called the multiplex PCR reads, giving one row per CDR3 protein. This table holds about 720,000 distinct CDR3 sequences, 18% found once. In its sample, this clonotype was seen many times. Per germline, CDR1 SGHDN and CDR2 FVKESK. Trimming shortened V by 1 base and J by 2 bases, and 8 bases separated the two germline ends. CDR3 size: 14 residues.

The TCR was taken from a woman aged 45-65 years with Graves' hyperthyroidism that later progressed to Graves' ophthalmopathy. Sequencing was performed on blood. The chain recombines TRBV14 with TRBJ2-5, with D hard to call. CDR3 in DNA: TGTGCCAGCAGCCAAGCTGAACAACAAGAGACCCAGTACTTC. Translated: CASSQAEQQETQYF.